This T cell receptor (beta chain) stems from a study of Ad26.COV2.S vaccination and SARS-CoV-2 variants. On the study more broadly: Donor got 5x10^10 or 1x10^11 viral particles of Ad26.COV2.S.

Libraries were prepared by immunoSEQ multiplex PCR; TCRdb keeps only in-frame clonotypes and omits some of them. The table has about 350,000 clones, 65% to 90% seen once. The treatment denotes: some 19 received Ad26.COV2.S at low or high dose, single or two shots; several received placebo; per-sample allocation not given. Day 63 after the first injection of vaccine or placebo was the sampling time. In the vaccine, an Ad26 vector expressed the SARS-CoV-2 spike of the Wuhan strain. This CDR3 has 17 amino acids. The germline V gene encodes CDR1 LNHDA and CDR2 SQIVND (reference sequence). V was pared by 1 base and J by 0 bases, with 15 bases between.

Sequencing used peripheral blood, obtained in a trial of Ad26.COV2.S vaccine versus placebo. This receptor was taken from a person aged 18-65 years who received the Ad26.COV2.S COVID-19 vaccine or a placebo. J is TRBJ1-1 and V is TRBV19; tentative D call: TRBD1 (6 bases). The CDR3 loop is CASSIGSGGHMNTEAFF. The CDR3 region has the DNA TGTGCCAGTAGTATAGGATCTGGGGGCCACATGAACACTGAAGCTTTCTTT.